One and the same sample provided the 18 T cell receptor beta chains below, sequenced in a study of T cell responses to AZD1222 COVID-19 vaccine. Clones were read by immunoSEQ multiplex PCR, and TCRdb kept only the in-frame ones, dropping some. Of fewer than 200,000 clones in the sample, 85% to 95% were seen once. The sequenced sample was peripheral blood, obtained on day 0 of AZD1222 vaccination. These TCRs come from an adult in good health.

The rearrangement links TRBV28 to TRBJ2-2; 7 positions match TRBD2. With V trimmed by 5 bases and J by 6 bases, 15 bases remained unmatched. CDR3 length: 17 residues. CDR1 is MDHEN and CDR2 is SYDVKM in the germline V gene. The CDR3 nucleotides are TGTGCCAGCAGTCCCTCAGAGGGGAGGGAACGGGCCGGGGAGCTGTTTTTT. It codes for CASSPSEGRERAGELFF. The whole variable domain, filled in from reference TRBV28 and TRBJ2-2, reads DVKVTQSSRYLVKRTGEKVFLECVQDMDHENMFWYRQDPGLGLRLIYFSYDVKMKEKGDIPEGYSVSREKKERFSLILESASTNQTSMYLCASSPSEGRERAGELFFGEGSRLTVL.

This chain uses TRBV19 with TRBJ1-6, with D possibly matching TRBD1 (6 bases). The CDR3 runs to 14 residues. V lost 7 bases, J lost 6 bases, and 13 bases lay in between. Germline CDR1 reads LNHDA; CDR2 reads SQIVND (reference sequence). This CDR3 is CASTADSFNSPLHF. Written as DNA, the CDR3 is TGTGCCAGTACCGCGGACAGCTTTAATTCACCCCTCCACTTT.

The rearrangement links TRBV5-1 to TRBJ2-2; D is unclear. Germline V lookup: CDR1 SGHRS, CDR2 YFSETQ. The CDR3 length is 16 residues. V lost 0 bases to trimming and J lost 6 bases, with 15 bases between them. This CDR3 reads CASSLVGNRFPGELFF. DNA for the CDR3: TGCGCCAGCAGCTTGGTTGGGAACCGATTCCCCGGGGAGCTGTTTTTT.

V and J are TRBV15 and TRBJ2-3; 8 bases match TRBD1. J was trimmed by 2 bases and V by 6 bases; bases with no gene match: 13. The germline V gene encodes CDR1 LNHNV and CDR2 YYDKDF (reference sequence). The CDR3 is made up of 17 amino acids. The CDR3 DNA follows: TGTGCCACCAGTTCCCAGGGCCGGGACAGGCCCACAGATACGCAGTATTTT. Its translation: CATSSQGRDRPTDTQYF.

V and J are TRBV10-2 and TRBJ1-2; D may be TRBD1 (6 bases). The CDR3 runs 13 residues. V was trimmed by 3 bases and J by 3 bases, leaving 8 bases between them. Per germline, CDR1 WSHSY and CDR2 SAAADI. CDR3 in DNA: TGCGCCAGCAGTGAAAGGGGGGACTATGGCTACACCTTC. Its protein product is CASSERGDYGYTF.

The rearrangement links TRBV4-3 to TRBJ1-4; maybe TRBD1 (5 bases). V was clipped by 4 bases and J by 0 bases, with 9 bases between them. Germline V lookup: CDR1 LGHNA, CDR2 YSLEER. CDR3 size: 15 residues. The CDR3 loop is CASSPDRATNEKLFF. The CDR3 nucleotides read TGCGCCAGCAGCCCCGACAGAGCAACTAATGAAAAACTGTTTTTT.

This clone has just one count. The CDR3 DNA reads as TGTGCCAGCAGCCAAGGTGGAGTTAGGGAGAACTATGGCTACACCTTC. This sequence encodes CASSQGGVRENYGYTF. This chain connects TRBV3-1 (or the pseudogene TRBV3-2) to TRBJ1-2, with D uncertain. V was clipped by 1 base and J by 2 bases, with 14 bases between them. The CDR3 consists of 16 residues. Germline CDR1 is LGHDT and CDR2 is YNNKEL (reference sequence).

This clone showed up just a few times. The rearrangement uses TRBV7-9 and TRBJ2-1; TRBD2 aligns across 11 bases. This CDR3 is 17 amino acids long. Germline loops: CDR1 SEHNR, CDR2 FQNEAQ (reference sequence). Losses at the gene ends were 0 bases for V and 5 bases for J; bases not matched to a gene: 6. CDR3 DNA: TGTGCCAGCAGCTTAGCGATAACTAGCGGGAGCGACAATGAGCAGTTCTTC. It is translated as CASSLAITSGSDNEQFF.

There are a few counts of this clone. The CDR3 nucleotides read TGTGCCAGTAGCCCAACCCTTTATAGGGAGCTGTTTTTT. It encodes CASSPTLYRELFF. The V and J genes are TRBV19 and TRBJ2-2; D is ambiguous. Germline V gene sequence: CDR1 LNHDA, CDR2 SQIVND (reference sequence). The CDR3 runs 13 residues. With 6 bases removed from V and 9 bases from J, the gap between germline ends came to 14 bases.

J is TRBJ2-5 and V is TRBV3-1 (or the pseudogene TRBV3-2), with D possibly called TRBD1 or TRBD2 (5 bases each). V shed 1 base and J shed 5 bases, with 20 bases lying between them. The CDR3 consists of 17 residues. The germline V gene encodes CDR1 LGHDT and CDR2 YNNKEL (reference sequence). In DNA form, the CDR3 reads TGTGCCAGCAGCCAAGCCCCGAAACCCCATTGGGGGGAGACCCAGTACTTC. Amino acid sequence: CASSQAPKPHWGETQYF.

This clone has a single count. The gene calls are TRBV11-2 and TRBJ2-1; D is unresolved. This CDR3 has 15 amino acids. Deletions cut 0 bases from V and 4 bases from J, with 10 bases between. Germline values: CDR1 SGHAT, CDR2 FQNNGV. Written as DNA, the CDR3 is TGTGCCAGCAGCTTAGAATTTAGACAATACAATGAGCAGTTCTTC. Protein product: CASSLEFRQYNEQFF.

CDR3 sequence (DNA): TGTGCCAGCAGCGTAGCGGGGTCTTCTGGAAACACCATATATTTT. Amino acid sequence: CASSVAGSSGNTIYF. V gene TRBV9 combines with J gene TRBJ1-3, with D uncertain. The ends were cut back, 0 bases at V and 1 base at J, with 8 bases in the middle. Germline CDR1 reads SGDLS; CDR2 reads YYNGEE. This CDR3 has 15 amino acids. Based on the CDR3 plus reference TRBV9 and TRBJ1-3, the full variable domain is DSGVTQTPKHLITATGQRVTLRCSPRSGDLSVYWYQQSLDQGLQFLIQYYNGEERAKGNILERFSAQQFPDLHSELNLSSLELGDSALYFCASSVAGSSGNTIYFGEGSWLTVV.

The chain uses TRBV6-5 and TRBJ1-6, with 9 bases fitting TRBD1. Per the germline V gene, CDR1 is MNHEY and CDR2 is SVGAGI. The CDR3 contains 14 residues. V shed 6 bases, J shed 7 bases, and the junction held 4 bases outside the gene matches. The CDR3 loop reads CASSTGGQNSPLHF. The CDR3 DNA follows: TGTGCCAGCAGCACAGGGGGCCAGAATTCACCCCTCCACTTT.

The chain recombines TRBV3-1 (or the pseudogene TRBV3-2) with TRBJ2-7; 9 nucleotides line up with TRBD1. Trimming cost V 3 bases and J 1 base; bases outside gene matches: 16. Germline V gives CDR1 LGHDT, CDR2 YNNKEL (reference sequence). The CDR3 consists of 19 residues. CDR3 protein: CASSQGARDRVDGSYEQYV. In DNA, the CDR3 is TGTGCCAGCAGCCAGGGGGCCCGGGACAGGGTAGATGGGTCCTACGAGCAGTACGTC.

The V call is TRBV27, the J call TRBJ1-3, with TRBD1 identical over 10 bases. The germline V gene has CDR1 MNHEY and CDR2 SMNVEV (reference sequence). Trimming removed 5 bases from V and 2 bases from J; junction bases left unmatched: 6. The CDR3 covers 16 residues. The CDR3 reads CASSPWTGGTGNTIYF. DNA of the CDR3: TGTGCCAGCAGTCCTTGGACAGGGGGTACTGGAAACACCATATATTTT.

V gene TRBV12-5 combines with J gene TRBJ2-2; 15 bases are a match to TRBD2. CDR3 length: 19 residues. After removal of 2 bases from V and 7 bases from J, the junction contained 11 bases not matched to a gene. Germline-derived CDR1 and CDR2 are LGHNT and FRNRAP. The DNA for the CDR3 is TGTGCTAGTGGTTTGCAACCTCGGACTAGCGGGAGGGCCGTCGGGGAGCTGTTTTTT. Amino acids: CASGLQPRTSGRAVGELFF.

J is TRBJ1-5 and V is TRBV2; D is uncertain. There are 14 residues in the CDR3. CDR1 and CDR2 from the germline V gene are SNHLY and FYNNEI. The V end lost 1 base, the J end lost 3 bases, and 7 bases lay between the germline ends. CDR3 protein: CASSEERYNQPQHF. The CDR3 nucleotides read TGTGCCAGCAGTGAAGAGAGATACAATCAGCCCCAGCATTTT.

This clone was observed at least ten times. The V call is TRBV6-4, the J call TRBJ2-2; no clear D gene. Per germline, CDR1 MRHNA and CDR2 SNTAGT. The CDR3 covers 13 residues. Between the trimmed V and J ends, which lost 2 bases and 3 bases, there was a span of 4 bases. CDR3 DNA sequence: TGTGCCAGCAGTGACAGGGACACCGGGGAGCTGTTTTTT. Translated, it gives CASSDRDTGELFF.